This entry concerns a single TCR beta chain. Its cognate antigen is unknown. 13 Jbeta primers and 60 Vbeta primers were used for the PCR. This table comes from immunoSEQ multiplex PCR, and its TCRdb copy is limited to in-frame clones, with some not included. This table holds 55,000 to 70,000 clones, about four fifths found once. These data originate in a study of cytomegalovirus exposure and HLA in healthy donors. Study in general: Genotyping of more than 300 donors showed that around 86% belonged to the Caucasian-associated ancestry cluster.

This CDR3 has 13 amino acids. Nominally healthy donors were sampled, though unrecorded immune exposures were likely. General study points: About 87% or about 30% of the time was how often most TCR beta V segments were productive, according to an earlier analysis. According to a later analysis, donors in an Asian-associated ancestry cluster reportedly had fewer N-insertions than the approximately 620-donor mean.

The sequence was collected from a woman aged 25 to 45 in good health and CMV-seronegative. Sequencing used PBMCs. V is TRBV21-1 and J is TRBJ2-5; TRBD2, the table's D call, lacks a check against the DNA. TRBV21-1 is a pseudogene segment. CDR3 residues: CASSRRVVETQYF. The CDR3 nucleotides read TGTGCCAGCAGCCGGAGGGTGGTGGAGACCCAGTACTTC.